This T cell receptor (beta chain) was profiled in a study of T cells after posttransplantation cyclophosphamide. V dropped 6 bases and J dropped 2 bases, with 15 bases sitting between them. The CDR3 loop spans 15 amino acids. The germline CDR1 and CDR2 sequences are MGHRA and YSYEKL. The assay was immunoSEQ multiplex PCR, and TCRdb's table has in-frame clones only and misses some. Of 8,000 to 9,500 clones listed, roughly 88% are singletons. Whole-study findings and limits: Recipient CMV seropositivity and CMV reactivation strongly tracked TRB clonality. Tissue-infiltrating T cells from skin or gut overlapped little with blood T cells.

Notes on this clone: Its antigen is unidentified.

Busulfan-fludarabine conditioning, marrow transplant, and cyclophosphamide on days +3 and +4 were administered. V usage is TRBV4-1 and J usage is TRBJ2-3; a weak D match, TRBD2 (5 bases). The TCR originated in a female patient aged 50-60 years who received an allogeneic stem cell transplant from a related donor, was CMV-positive, and had no GVHD. Some T cells may be transferred from the graft donor. The specimen was CD4+ T cells sorted from blood, collected around 1,500 days after allogeneic stem cell transplant with posttransplant cyclophosphamide. This chain's CDR3 is CASRLFGRATDTQYF. CDR3 in DNA: TGCGCCAGCAGGTTATTTGGGCGGGCCACAGATACGCAGTATTTT.